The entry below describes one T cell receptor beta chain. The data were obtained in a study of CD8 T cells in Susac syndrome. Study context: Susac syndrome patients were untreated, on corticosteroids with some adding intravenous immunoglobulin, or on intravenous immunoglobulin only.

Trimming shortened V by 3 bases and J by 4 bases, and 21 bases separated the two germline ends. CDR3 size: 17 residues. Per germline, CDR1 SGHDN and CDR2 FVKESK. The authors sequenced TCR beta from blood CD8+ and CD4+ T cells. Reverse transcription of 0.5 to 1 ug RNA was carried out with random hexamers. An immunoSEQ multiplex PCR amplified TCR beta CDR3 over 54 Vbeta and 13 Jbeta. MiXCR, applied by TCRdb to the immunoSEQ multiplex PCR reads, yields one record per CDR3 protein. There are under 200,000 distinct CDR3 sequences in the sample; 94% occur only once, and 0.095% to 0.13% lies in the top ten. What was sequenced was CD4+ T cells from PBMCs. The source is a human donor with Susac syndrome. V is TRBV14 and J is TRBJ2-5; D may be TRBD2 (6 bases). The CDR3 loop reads CASSHLGGQPRGETQYF. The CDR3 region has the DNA TGTGCCAGCAGCCACCTAGGAGGGCAGCCTAGAGGAGAGACCCAGTACTTC.